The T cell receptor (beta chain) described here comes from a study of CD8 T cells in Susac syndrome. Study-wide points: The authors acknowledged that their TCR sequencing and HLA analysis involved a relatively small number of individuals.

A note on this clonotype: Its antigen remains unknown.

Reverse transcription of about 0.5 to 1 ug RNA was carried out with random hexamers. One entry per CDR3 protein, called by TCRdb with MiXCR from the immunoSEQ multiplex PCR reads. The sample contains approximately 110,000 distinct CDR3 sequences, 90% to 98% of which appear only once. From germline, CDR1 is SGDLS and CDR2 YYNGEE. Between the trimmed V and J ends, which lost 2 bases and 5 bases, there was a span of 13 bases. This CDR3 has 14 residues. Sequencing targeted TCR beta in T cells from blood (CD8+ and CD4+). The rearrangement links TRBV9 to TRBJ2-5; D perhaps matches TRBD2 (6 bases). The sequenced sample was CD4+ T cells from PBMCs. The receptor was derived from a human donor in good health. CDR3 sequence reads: CASSVGGTMETQYF. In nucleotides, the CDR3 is TGTGCCAGCAGCGTTGGGGGGACGATGGAGACCCAGTACTTC.